This is a list of T cell receptor beta chains from one sample in a study of cytomegalovirus exposure and HLA in healthy donors. Assay: immunoSEQ multiplex PCR; the TCRdb copy retains only in-frame clones and omits some. The repertoire has 210,000 or so clones, approximately 83% of them found once; the top ten carry under 0.85%. Source material: PBMCs. The receptors come from a boy between 2 and 10 years old in good health and CMV-seronegative. The CDR3 runs from the conserved cysteine through the conserved F or W. D genes are given only for firm matches. Size is omitted from some rows. Given values are once, few, many or a class for expanded clones.

DNA	CDR3	D	V	J	size
TGTGCCAGCAGTGAACCTGGGAGCACCGGGGAGCTGTTTTTT	CASSEPGSTGELFF	.	TRBV6-1	TRBJ2-2	.
TGTGCCATCAGTGAGTCTGTGGACAGGGAGACCTACGAGCAGTACTTC	CAISESVDRETYEQYF	TRBD1	TRBV10-3	TRBJ2-7	few
TGTGCCATCAGTAGGGACAGGGTTGTCTACGAGCAGTACTTC	CAISRDRVVYEQYF	TRBD1	TRBV10-3	TRBJ2-7	.
TGTGCCAGCGACCCGGGGGGGGGAGGGCCGGGAGATACGCAGTATTTT	CASDPGGGGPGDTQYF	.	TRBV21-1	TRBJ2-3	.
TGTGCCAGCAGCTTGGTAGCGGGAGGCAACACCGGGGAGCTGTTTTTT	CASSLVAGGNTGELFF	TRBD2	TRBV5-4	TRBJ2-2	.
TGTGCCAGCAGTGCGAAGAACACTGAAGCTTTCTTT	CASSAKNTEAFF	.	TRBV5-4	TRBJ1-1	.
TGTGCCAGCCTAAGATTGACTCACCTCCCAGATACGCAGTATTTT	CASLRLTHLPDTQYF	.	TRBV5-6	TRBJ2-3	.
TGTGCCACCAGCACCCTAGCCTTGGGCAATGAGCAGTTCTTC	CATSTLALGNEQFF	.	TRBV15	TRBJ2-1	.
TGTGCCTGGACCTCCCAAACCCGCCGACTAGCGGGCCCCCAAGAGTTCTTC	CAWTSQTRRLAGPQEFF	TRBD2	TRBV30	TRBJ2-1	.
TGTGCCTCCAAGGGGAGGGCTGGGGCCAACGTCCTGACTTTC	CASKGRAGANVLTF	TRBD2	TRBV6-1	TRBJ2-6	few
TGTGCCAGCAGTTCCACAGGGGGCGGGAACACTGAAGCTTTCTTT	CASSSTGGGNTEAFF	TRBD1	TRBV6-1	TRBJ1-1	.
TGTGCCAGCAGCCCGAGTCAGGGCAGGGCCTACGAGCAGTACTTC	CASSPSQGRAYEQYF	.	TRBV9	TRBJ2-7	.
TGTGCCAGCAGCTCAACGAGCCACGGGACTAGCGGGGCTATGGGGGAGCAGTACTTC	CASSSTSHGTSGAMGEQYF	TRBD2	TRBV13	TRBJ2-7	.
TGCAGCGTTGAAAGCTGGACTCGGGATGGCTACACCTTC	CSVESWTRDGYTF	.	TRBV29-1	TRBJ1-2	.
TGTGCCTGGACTCCGGGACAGGGAGGTTCACCCCTCCACTTT	CAWTPGQGGSPLHF	TRBD1	TRBV30	TRBJ1-6	.
TGCAGCGCCGGGACAGCTAGCACAGATACGCAGTATTTT	CSAGTASTDTQYF	TRBD1	TRBV29-1	TRBJ2-3	.
TGCGCCAGCAGCTGGGACGGGACAGGGAACACTAACTATGGCTACACCTTC	CASSWDGTGNTNYGYTF	TRBD1	TRBV5-1	TRBJ1-2	.
TGTGCCAGCAGTTCCCTCGCGGGGTTAGCAGAGACCCAGTACTTC	CASSSLAGLAETQYF	.	TRBV27	TRBJ2-5	.
TGTGCCAGCAGGAGGACAGGGTCGACCTACGAGCAGTACTTC	CASRRTGSTYEQYF	TRBD1	TRBV2	TRBJ2-7	.
TGTGCCAGCAGCGTAGGTGGAGGCAATCAGCCCCAGCATTTT	CASSVGGGNQPQHF	.	TRBV9	TRBJ1-5	.
TGTGCCTGGAGGCGGGACAGGGGTGAAAAACTGTTTTTT	CAWRRDRGEKLFF	TRBD1	TRBV30	TRBJ1-4	.
TGTGCCAGCAGCGGAGCGACGGTTAGGCTCAATGAGCAGTTCTTC	CASSGATVRLNEQFF	.	TRBV9	TRBJ2-1	.
TGTGCCAGCAGTCACTCAACCGCAGGGTATAGGGATACGCAGTATTTT	CASSHSTAGYRDTQYF	.	TRBV7-8	TRBJ2-3	.
TGTGCCAGCAGCCAAAGCGGGACAGGGTTTAGGAACACTGAAGCTTTCTTT	CASSQSGTGFRNTEAFF	TRBD1	TRBV7-9	TRBJ1-1	.
TGTGCCAGCAGCTCGACTAGCGCTAGACCCCAAGAGACCCAGTACTTC	CASSSTSARPQETQYF	TRBD2	TRBV7-9	TRBJ2-5	.
TGTGCCAGCAGTCCCCTTAGAGGGGGGGATGAGCAGTACTTC	CASSPLRGGDEQYF	.	TRBV9	TRBJ2-7	once
TGTGCCAGTAGTACCGGCCGGGTTGTCGGAAACACCATATATTTT	CASSTGRVVGNTIYF	.	TRBV19	TRBJ1-3	once
TGCGCCAGCGGATACGGGACAGCAGGCACAGATACGCAGTATTTT	CASGYGTAGTDTQYF	TRBD1	TRBV4-1	TRBJ2-3	.
TGCGCCAGCAGCTTGGGAGACAGGGGATCCTACGAGCAGTACTTC	CASSLGDRGSYEQYF	TRBD1	TRBV5-1	TRBJ2-7	few
TGTGCCAGCAGCTTCAGGACAACTAGCACAGATACGCAGTATTTT	CASSFRTTSTDTQYF	.	TRBV7-6	TRBJ2-3	many
TGTGCCAGCAGCTTGGGGCAGGGGGACAGGGACAATCAGCCCCAGCATTTT	CASSLGQGDRDNQPQHF	TRBD1	TRBV5-7	TRBJ1-5	.
TGTGCCAGCAGCCATGGGAGCTATGGCTACACCTTC	CASSHGSYGYTF	.	TRBV14	TRBJ1-2	.
TGTGCCAGCAGCGGGGCTAGCGGAAAGTACAATGAGCAGTTCTTC	CASSGASGKYNEQFF	TRBD2	TRBV9	TRBJ2-1	.
TGTGCCAGCAGCTACGACAGGAGCACAGATACGCAGTATTTT	CASSYDRSTDTQYF	.	TRBV5-4	TRBJ2-3	.
TGTGCCAGTAGTATTGGTTCCCGGAGCACCGGGGAGCTGTTTTTT	CASSIGSRSTGELFF	.	TRBV19	TRBJ2-2	once
TGTGCCTGGGCCCCGGTGGGTGGACAGCCCAATTCACCCCTCCACTTT	CAWAPVGGQPNSPLHF	.	TRBV30	TRBJ1-6	.
TGTGCCAGTAGTATTGAGGGCTACGAGCAGTACTTC	CASSIEGYEQYF	.	TRBV19	TRBJ2-7	.
TGTGCCAGCAGCTTGGCCGGGAGCGAGCAGTACTTC	CASSLAGSEQYF	.	TRBV5-5	TRBJ2-7	.
TGTGCCAGCAGTGAAGGCAGCGCTAACTATGGCTACACCTTC	CASSEGSANYGYTF	.	TRBV2	TRBJ1-2	.
TGTGCCAGCAGGGCCACTAGCCCCTACAATGAGCAGTTCTTC	CASRATSPYNEQFF	.	TRBV6-1	TRBJ2-1	.
TGTGCCAGCAGTACGGGGAGCCATGAGCAGTTCTTC	CASSTGSHEQFF	.	TRBV9	TRBJ2-1	.
TGCGCCAGCAGTGAGACAGCCCTCCAAGAGACCCAGTACTTC	CASSETALQETQYF	.	TRBV10-2	TRBJ2-5	.
TGCGCCAGCAGCTTGGGGCGGAGCTCTGGGGCCAACGTCCTGACTTTC	CASSLGRSSGANVLTF	.	TRBV5-1	TRBJ2-6	.
TGTGCCAGCAGTGAAGGGGGGACAGTGAATCAGCCCCAGCATTTT	CASSEGGTVNQPQHF	TRBD1	TRBV6-1	TRBJ1-5	.
TGTTCCAGCAGCTTCTCAGGGACAGGGAATCAAGAGACCCAGTACTTC	CSSSFSGTGNQETQYF	TRBD1	TRBV7-9	TRBJ2-5	.
TGTGCCTGGACCCGACTAGGATCCACAGATACGCAGTATTTT	CAWTRLGSTDTQYF	.	TRBV30	TRBJ2-3	.
TGTGCCAGCAGTTACTCTGGGACTGACTATGGCTACACCTTC	CASSYSGTDYGYTF	.	TRBV6-5	TRBJ1-2	.
TGTGCCAGCAGCTCCGGGACTAGAATTATTTCCGGGGAGCTGTTTTTT	CASSSGTRIISGELFF	TRBD2	TRBV11-3	TRBJ2-2	few
TGTGCCAGCAGCTTAGATAGAGTAGGTAGCGGCCAAGAGACCCAGTACTTC	CASSLDRVGSGQETQYF	.	TRBV11-3	TRBJ2-5	.
TGTGCCAGCAGCCTAATAAGCCCGGCGGCCACAGATACGCAGTATTTT	CASSLISPAATDTQYF	.	TRBV27	TRBJ2-3	.
TGTGCCACCAGCAGGGGGGCGGCGGGAGACAGCACCGGGGAGCTGTTTTTT	CATSRGAAGDSTGELFF	.	TRBV15	TRBJ2-2	.
TGTGCCAGCAGCGGAAGGGACAGTGTCGTTTCACCCCTCCACTTT	CASSGRDSVVSPLHF	TRBD1	TRBV7-8	TRBJ1-6	.
TGTGCCAGCAGCAAAGCGCGTGAAAAACTGTTTTTT	CASSKAREKLFF	.	TRBV21-1	TRBJ1-4	.
TGTGCCAGCAGTGACGTGGGGAGGCATGAGCAGTTCTTC	CASSDVGRHEQFF	.	TRBV6-4	TRBJ2-1	.
TGTGCCAGCAGCAGGGCCAGGGGGCGCGCTCAGCCCCAGCATTTT	CASSRARGRAQPQHF	TRBD1	TRBV6-5	TRBJ1-5	.
TGTGCCAGCAGTGAAGCGCGAGGGACACCATATAGCAATCAGCCCCAGCATTTT	CASSEARGTPYSNQPQHF	.	TRBV2	TRBJ1-5	.
TGTGCCAGCGCGGGGGGCCTAGCCAAAAACATTCAGTACTTC	CASAGGLAKNIQYF	TRBD2	TRBV2	TRBJ2-4	.
TGTGCTAGTGGTTTGGACCTGGGACAGGGCACTGAAGCTTTCTTT	CASGLDLGQGTEAFF	TRBD1	TRBV12-5	TRBJ1-1	.
TGTGCCAGCAGCTTGTACAGGGCCACAGATACGCAGTATTTT	CASSLYRATDTQYF	.	TRBV5-4	TRBJ2-3	.